The TCR beta chain under discussion was sequenced for a study of blood T cell repertoires in COVID-19. Background on the study: From the United States, Italy and Spain came samples of acute and convalescent COVID-19.

In the original analysis: The authors estimated nucleated cell counts from reference gene primer amplification. The data were produced by immunoSEQ multiplex PCR, yet TCRdb's version contains in-frame clones alone and is incomplete. That table is the source of V, J and clone size, and D and trimming were worked out from the DNA. The sample records around 300,000 clones, about nine tenths being singletons. CDR3 length: 16 residues. V lost 4 bases, J lost 2 bases, and 18 bases lay in between. Germline CDR1 SGHRS, CDR2 YFSETQ. This clone was counted once. The chain recombines TRBV5-1 with TRBJ2-5; possible D gene TRBD1, 7 bases. The sequencing input was peripheral blood. The TCR was taken from a man aged 50 to 60 with acute or convalescent COVID-19. DNA for the CDR3: TGCGCCAGCAGCCGGGGGCTGGGACAGAGGCAAGAGACCCAGTACTTC. Translated, it gives CASSRGLGQRQETQYF.